Listed here is a single T cell receptor beta chain. The antigen remains unidentified. This CDR3 contains 14 residues. The V segment lost 1 base and the J segment 8 bases; nucleotides outside the gene matches: 5. Germline V gene sequence: CDR1 SGHTA, CDR2 FQGNSA. The record originates from a study of cytomegalovirus exposure and HLA in healthy donors. Donors likely had unrecorded immune exposures despite being nominally healthy when sampled. Whole-study findings and limits: The majority of TCR sequences were rare, yet some public TCRs appeared in many donors.

It was with 60 Vbeta and 13 Jbeta primers that the PCR ran. Profiled with immunoSEQ multiplex PCR; TCRdb holds only in-frame clones, not every one. The sample holds about 150,000 clones; 80% to 90% are singletons and the top ten take roughly 2.4%. Sequenced input: PBMCs. This receptor was identified in a woman aged 18-29 years in good health and CMV-seronegative. The genes are TRBV7-2 and TRBJ2-1, with 7 bases matching TRBD2. The CDR3 coding sequence is TGTGCCAGCAGCTTAGGGCGGCGGGAGTATGAGCAGTTCTTC. Translating gives CASSLGRREYEQFF.